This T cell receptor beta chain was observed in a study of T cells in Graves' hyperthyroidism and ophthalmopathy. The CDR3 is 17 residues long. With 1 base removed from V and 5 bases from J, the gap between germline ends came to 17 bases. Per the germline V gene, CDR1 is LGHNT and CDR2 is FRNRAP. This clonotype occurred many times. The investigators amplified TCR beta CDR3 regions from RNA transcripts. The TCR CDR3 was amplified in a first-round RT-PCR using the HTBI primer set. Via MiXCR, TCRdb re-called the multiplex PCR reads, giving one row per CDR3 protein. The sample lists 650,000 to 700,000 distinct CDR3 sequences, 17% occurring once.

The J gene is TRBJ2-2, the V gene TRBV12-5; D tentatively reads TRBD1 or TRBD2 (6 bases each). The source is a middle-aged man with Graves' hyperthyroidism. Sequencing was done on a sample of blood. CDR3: CASGLATVGGRTGELFF. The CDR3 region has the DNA TGTGCTAGTGGTTTGGCCACGGTGGGGGGCCGGACCGGGGAGCTGTTTTTT. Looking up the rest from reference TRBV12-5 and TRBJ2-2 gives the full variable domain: DARVTQTPRHKVTEMGQEVTMRCQPILGHNTVFWYRQTMMQGLELLAYFRNRAPLDDSGMPKDRFSAEMPDATLATLKIQPSEPRDSAVYFCASGLATVGGRTGELFFGEGSRLTVL.